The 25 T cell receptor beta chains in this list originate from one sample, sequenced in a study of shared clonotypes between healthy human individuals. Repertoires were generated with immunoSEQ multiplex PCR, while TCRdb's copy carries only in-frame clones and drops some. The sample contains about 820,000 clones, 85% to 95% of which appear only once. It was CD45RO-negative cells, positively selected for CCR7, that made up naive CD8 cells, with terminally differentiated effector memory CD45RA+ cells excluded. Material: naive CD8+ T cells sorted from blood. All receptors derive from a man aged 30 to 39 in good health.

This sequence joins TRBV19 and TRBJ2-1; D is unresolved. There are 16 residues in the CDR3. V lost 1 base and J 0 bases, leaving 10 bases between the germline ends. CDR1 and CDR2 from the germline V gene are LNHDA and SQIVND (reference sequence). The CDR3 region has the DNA TGTGCCAGTAGTATAGTGGCGGAGAGCTCCTACAATGAGCAGTTCTTC. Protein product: CASSIVAESSYNEQFF. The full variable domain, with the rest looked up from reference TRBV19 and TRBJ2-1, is DGGITQSPKYLFRKEGQNVTLSCEQNLNHDAMYWYRQDPGQGLRLIYYSQIVNDFQKGDIAEGYSVSREKKESFPLTVTSAQKNPTAFYLCASSIVAESSYNEQFFGPGTRLTVL.

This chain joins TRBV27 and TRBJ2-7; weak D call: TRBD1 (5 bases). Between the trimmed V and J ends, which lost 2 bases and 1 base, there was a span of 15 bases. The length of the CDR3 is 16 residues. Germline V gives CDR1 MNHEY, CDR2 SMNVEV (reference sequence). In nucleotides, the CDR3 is TGTGCCAGCAGTTTAACGCTACAGGCCCGATCCTACGAGCAGTACTTC. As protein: CASSLTLQARSYEQYF.

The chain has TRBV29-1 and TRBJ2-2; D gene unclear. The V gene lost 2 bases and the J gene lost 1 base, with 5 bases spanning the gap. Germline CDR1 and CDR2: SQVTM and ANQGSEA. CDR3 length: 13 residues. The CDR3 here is CSVERLNTGELFF. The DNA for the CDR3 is TGCAGCGTTGAAAGGTTGAACACCGGGGAGCTGTTTTTT.

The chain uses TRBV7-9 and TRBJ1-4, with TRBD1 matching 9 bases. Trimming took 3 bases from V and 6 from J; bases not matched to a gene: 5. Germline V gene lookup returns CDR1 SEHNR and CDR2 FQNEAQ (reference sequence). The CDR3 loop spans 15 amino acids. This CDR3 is CASSLRGTGHEKLFF. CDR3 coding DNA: TGTGCCAGCAGCTTGCGGGGGACAGGGCATGAAAAACTGTTTTTT.

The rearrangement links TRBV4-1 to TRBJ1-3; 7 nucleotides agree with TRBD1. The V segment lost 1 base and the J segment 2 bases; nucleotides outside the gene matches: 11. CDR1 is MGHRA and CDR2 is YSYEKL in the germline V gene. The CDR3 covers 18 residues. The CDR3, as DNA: TGCGCCAGCAGCCAAGCCTCCCACAGGGGTGAAACTGGAAACACCATATATTTT. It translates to CASSQASHRGETGNTIYF.

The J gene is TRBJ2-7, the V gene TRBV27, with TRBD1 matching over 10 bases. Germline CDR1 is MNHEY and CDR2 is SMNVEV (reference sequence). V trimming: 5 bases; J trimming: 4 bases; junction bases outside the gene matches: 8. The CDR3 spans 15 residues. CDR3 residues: CASSTSGTGVYEQYF. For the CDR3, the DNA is TGTGCCAGCAGTACTTCCGGGACAGGGGTTTACGAGCAGTACTTC.

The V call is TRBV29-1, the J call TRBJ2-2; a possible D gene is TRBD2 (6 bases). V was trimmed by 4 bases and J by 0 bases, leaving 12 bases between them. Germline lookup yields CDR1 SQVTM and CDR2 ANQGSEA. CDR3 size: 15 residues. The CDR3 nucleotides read TGCAGCGTTGGAGGCGGGAATTCGAACACCGGGGAGCTGTTTTTT. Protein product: CSVGGGNSNTGELFF.

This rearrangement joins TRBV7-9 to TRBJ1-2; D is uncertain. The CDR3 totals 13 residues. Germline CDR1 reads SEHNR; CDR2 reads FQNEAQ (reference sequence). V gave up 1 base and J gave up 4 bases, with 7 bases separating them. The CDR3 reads CASSLGGGYGYTF. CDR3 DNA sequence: TGTGCCAGCAGCTTAGGAGGAGGCTATGGCTACACCTTC. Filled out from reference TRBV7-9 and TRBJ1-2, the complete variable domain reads DTGVSQNPRHKITKRGQNVTFRCDPISEHNRLYWYRQTLGQGPEFLTYFQNEAQLEKSRLLSDRFSAERPKGSFSTLEIQRTEQGDSAMYLCASSLGGGYGYTFGSGTRLTVV.

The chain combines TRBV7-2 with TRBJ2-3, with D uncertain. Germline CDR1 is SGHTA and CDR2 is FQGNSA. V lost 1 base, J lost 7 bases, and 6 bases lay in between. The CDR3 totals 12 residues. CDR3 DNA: TGTGCCAGCAGCTTAGTGAAAAATACGCAGTATTTT. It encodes CASSLVKNTQYF.

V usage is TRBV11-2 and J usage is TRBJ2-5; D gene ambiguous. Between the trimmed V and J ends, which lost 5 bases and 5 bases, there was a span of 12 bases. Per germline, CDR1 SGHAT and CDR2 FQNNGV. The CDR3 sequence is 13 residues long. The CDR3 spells CASSRQGWETQYF. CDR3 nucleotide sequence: TGTGCCAGCAGCCGACAAGGGTGGGAGACCCAGTACTTC.

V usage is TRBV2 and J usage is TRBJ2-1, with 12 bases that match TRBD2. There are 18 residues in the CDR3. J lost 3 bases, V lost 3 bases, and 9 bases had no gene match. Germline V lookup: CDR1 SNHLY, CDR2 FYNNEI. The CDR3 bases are TGTGCCAGCAGTGACCTAGCGGGAGGGCCAAGTTTCTACAATGAGCAGTTCTTC. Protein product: CASSDLAGGPSFYNEQFF.

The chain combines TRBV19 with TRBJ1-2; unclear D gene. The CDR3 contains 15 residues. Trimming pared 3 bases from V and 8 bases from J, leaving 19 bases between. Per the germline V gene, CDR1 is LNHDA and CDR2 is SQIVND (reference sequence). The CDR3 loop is CASSIVGVDGRGYTF. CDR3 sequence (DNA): TGTGCCAGTAGTATCGTAGGAGTGGACGGGAGGGGCTACACCTTC.

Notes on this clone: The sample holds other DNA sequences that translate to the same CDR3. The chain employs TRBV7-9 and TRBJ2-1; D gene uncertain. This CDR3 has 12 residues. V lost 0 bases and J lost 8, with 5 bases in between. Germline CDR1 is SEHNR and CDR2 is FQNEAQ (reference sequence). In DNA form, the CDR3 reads TGTGCCAGCAGCTTAGCGCTTTATGAGCAGTTCTTC. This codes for CASSLALYEQFF.

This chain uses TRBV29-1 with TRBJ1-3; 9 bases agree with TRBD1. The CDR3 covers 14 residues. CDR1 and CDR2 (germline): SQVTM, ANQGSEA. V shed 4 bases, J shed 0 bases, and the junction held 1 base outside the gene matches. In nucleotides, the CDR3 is TGCAGCGTTGGGGACAGGGCCTCTGGAAACACCATATATTTT. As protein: CSVGDRASGNTIYF.

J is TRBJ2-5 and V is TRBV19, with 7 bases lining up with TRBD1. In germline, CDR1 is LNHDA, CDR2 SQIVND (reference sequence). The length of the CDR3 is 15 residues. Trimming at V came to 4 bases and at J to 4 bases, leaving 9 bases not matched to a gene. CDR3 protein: CASSTRQGGGETQYF. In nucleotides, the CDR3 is TGTGCCAGTAGTACCAGACAGGGTGGGGGAGAGACCCAGTACTTC.

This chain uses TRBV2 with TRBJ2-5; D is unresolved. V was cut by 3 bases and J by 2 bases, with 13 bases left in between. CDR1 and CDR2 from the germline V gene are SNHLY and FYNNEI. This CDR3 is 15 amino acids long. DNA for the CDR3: TGTGCCAGCAGTGATAGCCCACGGGTACAAGAGACCCAGTACTTC. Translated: CASSDSPRVQETQYF.

For the CDR3, the DNA is TGTGCCAGCAGCTCCCACAGGGTGACAGATACGCAGTATTTT. The encoded protein is CASSSHRVTDTQYF. The V call is TRBV5-8, the J call TRBJ2-3, with D possibly matching TRBD1 (6 bases). Germline V lookup: CDR1 SGHTS, CDR2 YDEGEE. V was shortened by 3 bases and J by 3 bases, with 11 bases between the two germline ends. This CDR3 spans 14 amino acids.

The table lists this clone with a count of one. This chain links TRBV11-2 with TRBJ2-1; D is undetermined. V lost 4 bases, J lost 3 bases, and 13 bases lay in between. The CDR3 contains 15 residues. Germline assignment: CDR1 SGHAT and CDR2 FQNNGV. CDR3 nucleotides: TGTGCCAGCAGCTCCACGACCAGATTCTACAATGAGCAGTTCTTC. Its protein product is CASSSTTRFYNEQFF.

CDR3 residues: CASSYSGSSFEQYF. The DNA of the CDR3 is TGTGCCAGTAGTTATAGCGGGAGTTCGTTCGAGCAGTACTTC. The chain carries TRBV19 and TRBJ2-7, with 9 bases fitting TRBD2. Trimming cost V 5 bases and J 6 bases; bases outside gene matches: 8. Germline assignment: CDR1 LNHDA and CDR2 SQIVND (reference sequence). The CDR3 is 14 residues long.

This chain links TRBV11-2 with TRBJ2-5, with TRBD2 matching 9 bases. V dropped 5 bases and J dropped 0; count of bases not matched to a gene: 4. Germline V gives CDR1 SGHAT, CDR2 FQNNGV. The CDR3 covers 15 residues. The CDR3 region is CASSISGSDQETQYF. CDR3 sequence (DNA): TGTGCCAGCAGCATTAGCGGGAGCGACCAAGAGACCCAGTACTTC. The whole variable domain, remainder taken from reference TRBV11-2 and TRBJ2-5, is EAGVAQSPRYKIIEKRQSVAFWCNPISGHATLYWYQQILGQGPKLLIQFQNNGVVDDSQLPKDRFSAERLKGVDSTLKIQPAKLEDSAVYLCASSISGSDQETQYFGPGTRLLVL.

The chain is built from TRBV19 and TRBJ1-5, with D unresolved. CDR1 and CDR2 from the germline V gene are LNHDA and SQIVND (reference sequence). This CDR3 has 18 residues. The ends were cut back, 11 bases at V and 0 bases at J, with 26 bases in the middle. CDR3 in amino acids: CASQPRGVSGLSNQPQHF. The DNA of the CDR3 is TGTGCCTCCCAACCCCGTGGGGTTAGTGGGCTTAGCAATCAGCCCCAGCATTTT.

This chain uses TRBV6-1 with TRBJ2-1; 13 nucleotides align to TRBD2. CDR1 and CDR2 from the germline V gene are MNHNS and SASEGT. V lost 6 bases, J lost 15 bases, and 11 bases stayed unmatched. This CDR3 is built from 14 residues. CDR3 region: CASSPTSGRAWRFF. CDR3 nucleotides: TGTGCCAGCAGCCCAACTAGCGGGAGGGCGTGGCGGTTCTTC.

This chain's CDR3 is CASSLSQGTSYNEQFF. The CDR3 DNA reads TGTGCCAGCAGCTTATCCCAGGGTACTTCCTACAATGAGCAGTTCTTC. The genes are TRBV11-2 and TRBJ2-1; D perhaps matches TRBD1 (5 bases). The CDR3 runs to 16 residues. The germline CDR1 and CDR2 sequences are SGHAT and FQNNGV. Trimming stripped 2 bases from V and 1 base from J, with 12 bases between.

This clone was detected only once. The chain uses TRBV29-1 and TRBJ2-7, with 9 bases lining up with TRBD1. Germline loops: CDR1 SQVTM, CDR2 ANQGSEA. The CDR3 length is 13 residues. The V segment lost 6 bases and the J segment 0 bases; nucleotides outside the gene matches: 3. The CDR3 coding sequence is TGCAGCGTCCGACAGGGGGGCTCCTACGAGCAGTACTTC. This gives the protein CSVRQGGSYEQYF.

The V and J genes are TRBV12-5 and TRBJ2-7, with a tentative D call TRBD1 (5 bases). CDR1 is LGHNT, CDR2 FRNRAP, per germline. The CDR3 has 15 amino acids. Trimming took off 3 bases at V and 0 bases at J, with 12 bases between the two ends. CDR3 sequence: CASGLQAKSSYEQYF. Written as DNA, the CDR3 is TGTGCTAGTGGTTTACAGGCGAAAAGCTCCTACGAGCAGTACTTC.